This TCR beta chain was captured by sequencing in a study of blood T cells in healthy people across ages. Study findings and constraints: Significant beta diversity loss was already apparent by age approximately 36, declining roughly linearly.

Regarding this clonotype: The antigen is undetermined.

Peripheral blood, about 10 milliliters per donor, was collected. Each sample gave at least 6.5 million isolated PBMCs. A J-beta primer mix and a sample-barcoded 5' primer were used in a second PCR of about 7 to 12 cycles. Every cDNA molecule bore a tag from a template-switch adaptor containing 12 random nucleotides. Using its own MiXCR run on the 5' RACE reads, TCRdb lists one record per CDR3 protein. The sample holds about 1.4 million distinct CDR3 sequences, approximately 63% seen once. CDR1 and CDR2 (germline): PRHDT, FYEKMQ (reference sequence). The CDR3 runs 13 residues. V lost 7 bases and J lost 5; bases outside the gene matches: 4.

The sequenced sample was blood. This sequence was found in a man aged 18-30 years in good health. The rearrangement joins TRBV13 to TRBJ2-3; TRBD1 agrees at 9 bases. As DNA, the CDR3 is TGTGCCAGCAATGACAGGGGGATAGATACGCAGTATTTT. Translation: CASNDRGIDTQYF.